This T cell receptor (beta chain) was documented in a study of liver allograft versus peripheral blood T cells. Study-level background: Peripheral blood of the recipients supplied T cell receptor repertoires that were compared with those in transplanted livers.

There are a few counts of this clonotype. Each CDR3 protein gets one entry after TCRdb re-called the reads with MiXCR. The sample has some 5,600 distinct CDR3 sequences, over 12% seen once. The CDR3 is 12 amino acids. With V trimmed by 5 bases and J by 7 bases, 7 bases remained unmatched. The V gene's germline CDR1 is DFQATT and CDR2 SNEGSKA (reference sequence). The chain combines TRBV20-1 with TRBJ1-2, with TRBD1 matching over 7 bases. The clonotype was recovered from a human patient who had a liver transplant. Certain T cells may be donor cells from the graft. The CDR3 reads CSAGFQGGGYTF. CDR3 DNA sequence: TGCAGTGCTGGTTTCCAGGGGGGTGGCTACACCTTC.